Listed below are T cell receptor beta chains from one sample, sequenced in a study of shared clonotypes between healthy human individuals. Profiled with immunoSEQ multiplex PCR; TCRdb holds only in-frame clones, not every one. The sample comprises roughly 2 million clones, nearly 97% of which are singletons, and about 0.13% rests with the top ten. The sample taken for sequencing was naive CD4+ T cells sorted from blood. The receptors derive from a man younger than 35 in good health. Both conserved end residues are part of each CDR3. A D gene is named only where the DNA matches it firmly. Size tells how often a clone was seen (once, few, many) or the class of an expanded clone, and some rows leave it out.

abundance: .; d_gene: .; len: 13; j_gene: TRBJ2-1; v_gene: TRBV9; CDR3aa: CASSVSLYNEQFF; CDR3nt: .
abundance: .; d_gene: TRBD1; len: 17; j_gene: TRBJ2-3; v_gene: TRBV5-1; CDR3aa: CASSPSPTGGSTDTQYF; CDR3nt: TGCGCCAGCAGCCCCTCTCCGACAGGGGGATCAACAGATACGCAGTATTTT
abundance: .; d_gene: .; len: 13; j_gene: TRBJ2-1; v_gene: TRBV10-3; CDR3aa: CAISDVGTNEQFF; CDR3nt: TGTGCCATCAGTGACGTGGGAACCAATGAGCAGTTCTTC
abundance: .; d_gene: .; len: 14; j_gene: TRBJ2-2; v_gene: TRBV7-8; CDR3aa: CASSPRWETGELFF; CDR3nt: TGTGCCAGCAGCCCCCGGTGGGAGACCGGGGAGCTGTTTTTT
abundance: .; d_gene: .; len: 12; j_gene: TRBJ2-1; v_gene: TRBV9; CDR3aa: CASSGQHNEQFF; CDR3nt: TGTGCCAGCAGCGGTCAGCACAATGAGCAGTTCTTC
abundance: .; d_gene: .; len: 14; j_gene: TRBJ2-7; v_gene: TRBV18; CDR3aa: CASSPQGGVYEQYF; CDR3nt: TGTGCCAGCTCACCCCAGGGGGGCGTTTACGAGCAGTACTTC
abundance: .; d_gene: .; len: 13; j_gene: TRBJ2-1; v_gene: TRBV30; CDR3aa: CAWRRRGYNEQFF; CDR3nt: TGTGCCTGGAGGCGTCGGGGCTACAATGAGCAGTTCTTC
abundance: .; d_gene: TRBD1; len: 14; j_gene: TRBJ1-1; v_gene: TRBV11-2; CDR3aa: CASSNPHRGPEAFF; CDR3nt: TGTGCCAGCAGTAATCCGCACAGGGGGCCGGAAGCTTTCTTT
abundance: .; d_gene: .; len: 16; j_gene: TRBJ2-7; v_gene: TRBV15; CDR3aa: CATSRDNSPVATEQYF; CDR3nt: TGTGCCACCAGCAGAGATAATAGCCCAGTAGCCACCGAGCAGTACTTC
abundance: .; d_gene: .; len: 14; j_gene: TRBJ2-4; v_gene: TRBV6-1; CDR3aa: CASRRQIAKNIQYF; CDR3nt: TGTGCCAGCAGAAGACAGATAGCCAAAAACATTCAGTACTTC
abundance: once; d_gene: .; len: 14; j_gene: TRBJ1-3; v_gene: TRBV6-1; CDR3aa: CASSERTRGNTIYF; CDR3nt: TGTGCCAGCAGTGAGCGCACCCGCGGAAACACCATATATTTT
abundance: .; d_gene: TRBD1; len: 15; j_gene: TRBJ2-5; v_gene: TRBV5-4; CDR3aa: CASSPDRGRGETQYF; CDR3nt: TGTGCCAGCAGCCCGGACAGGGGGCGCGGAGAGACCCAGTACTTC
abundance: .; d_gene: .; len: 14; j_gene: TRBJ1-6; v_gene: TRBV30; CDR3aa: CAWSVAGRNSPLHF; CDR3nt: TGTGCCTGGAGTGTCGCAGGGCGAAATTCACCCCTCCACTTT
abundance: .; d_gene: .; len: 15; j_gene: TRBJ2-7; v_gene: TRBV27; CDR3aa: CASSFRGPSSYEQYF; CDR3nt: TGTGCCAGCAGTTTTAGGGGACCATCATCCTACGAGCAGTACTTC
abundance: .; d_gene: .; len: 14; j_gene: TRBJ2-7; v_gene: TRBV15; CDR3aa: CATSRSGQPYEQYF; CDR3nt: TGTGCCACCAGCAGATCCGGACAGCCATACGAGCAGTACTTC
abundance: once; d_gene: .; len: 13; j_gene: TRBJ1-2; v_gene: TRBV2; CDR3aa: CASSTQVNYGYTF; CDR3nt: TGTGCCAGCAGCACTCAGGTTAACTATGGCTACACCTTC
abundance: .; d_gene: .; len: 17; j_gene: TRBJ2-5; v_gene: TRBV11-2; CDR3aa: CASSLGGWVADQETQYF; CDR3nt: TGTGCCAGCAGCTTGGGCGGGTGGGTAGCGGACCAAGAGACCCAGTACTTC
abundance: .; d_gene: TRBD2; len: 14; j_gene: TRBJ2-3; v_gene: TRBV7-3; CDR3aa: CASSPGRETDTQYF; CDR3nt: TGTGCCAGCAGCCCGGGGAGGGAGACAGATACGCAGTATTTT
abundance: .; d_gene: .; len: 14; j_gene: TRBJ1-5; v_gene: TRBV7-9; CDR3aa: CASSLGRVNQPQHF; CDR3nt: TGTGCCAGCAGCTTAGGGAGGGTCAATCAGCCCCAGCATTTT
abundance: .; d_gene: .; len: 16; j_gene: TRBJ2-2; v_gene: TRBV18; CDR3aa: CASSQQGSANTGELFF; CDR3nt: TGTGCCAGCTCACAGCAGGGGTCCGCGAACACCGGGGAGCTGTTTTTT